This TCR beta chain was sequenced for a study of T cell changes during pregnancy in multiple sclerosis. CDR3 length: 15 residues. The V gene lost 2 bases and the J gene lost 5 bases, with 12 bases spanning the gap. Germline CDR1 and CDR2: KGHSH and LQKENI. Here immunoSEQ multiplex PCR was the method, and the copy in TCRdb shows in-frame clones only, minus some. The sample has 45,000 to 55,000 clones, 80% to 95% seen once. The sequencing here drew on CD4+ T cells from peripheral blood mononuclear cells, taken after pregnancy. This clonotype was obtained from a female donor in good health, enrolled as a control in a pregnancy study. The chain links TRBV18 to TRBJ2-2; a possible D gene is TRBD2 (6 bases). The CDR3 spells CASSPDSGVTGELFF. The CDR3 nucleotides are TGTGCCAGCTCACCAGATAGCGGTGTAACCGGGGAGCTGTTTTTT.